These 20 T cell receptor beta chains were all obtained from the same sample, sequenced in a study of T-cell reconstitution after alpha-beta-depleted transplantation in children. The library targeted TCRbeta and was prepared with unique molecular identifiers. TCRdb re-analysed the PCR reads in MiXCR, keeping a single row per CDR3 protein. The sample lists just over 200,000 distinct CDR3 sequences, under 8.5% occurring once. Sequences were derived from PBMCs, mostly from graft donor cells, sampled 360 days after TCRalphabeta/CD19-depleted stem cell transplant. The receptors derive from a male patient aged 2-9 years who had a stem cell transplant for acute myeloid leukemia, so the T cells may come from the graft donor.

This clonotype has ten or more counts. The chain is built from TRBV5-1 and TRBJ2-3; D could derive from TRBD1 or TRBD2 (5 bases each). Germline CDR1 SGHRS, CDR2 YFSETQ. Trimming took off 4 bases at V and 0 bases at J, with 6 bases between the two ends. The CDR3 has 13 amino acids. In DNA, the CDR3 is TGCGCCAGCAGCCGGGACAGCACAGATACGCAGTATTTT. Translated: CASSRDSTDTQYF.

The chain is built from TRBV20-1 and TRBJ2-1; 7 nucleotides agree with TRBD2. Trimming took 0 bases from V and 2 from J; bases not matched to a gene: 7. Per the germline V gene, CDR1 is DFQATT and CDR2 is SNEGSKA (reference sequence). The CDR3 extends over 16 amino acids. The CDR3 loop reads CSAREIAGHTYNEQFF. The CDR3, as DNA: TGCAGTGCTAGAGAAATAGCGGGCCACACCTACAATGAGCAGTTCTTC.

This clonotype was picked up a small number of times. V usage is TRBV5-1 and J usage is TRBJ1-5; possibly TRBD1 for D (6 bases). The CDR3 spans 13 residues. Trimming pared 5 bases from V and 4 bases from J, leaving 10 bases between. Germline CDR1 reads SGHRS; CDR2 reads YFSETQ. CDR3 bases: TGCGCCAGCAGTTACGACAGGAATCAGCCCCAGCATTTT. Protein product: CASSYDRNQPQHF.

This clonotype was picked up a small number of times. This sequence joins TRBV5-4 and TRBJ2-5; no clear D gene. V lost 2 bases and J 0 bases, leaving 8 bases between the germline ends. The CDR3 sequence is 14 residues long. Germline assignment: CDR1 SGHNT and CDR2 YYREEE (reference sequence). The CDR3 here is CASSFRLYQETQYF. CDR3 nucleotides: TGTGCCAGCAGCTTTCGACTGTACCAAGAGACCCAGTACTTC. Full variable domain (outside the CDR3, taken from reference TRBV5-4 and TRBJ2-5): ETGVTQSPTHLIKTRGQQVTLRCSSQSGHNTVSWYQQALGQGPQFIFQYYREEENGRGNFPPRFSGLQFPNYSSELNVNALELDDSALYLCASSFRLYQETQYFGPGTRLLVL.

This clonotype was seen repeatedly, ten times or more. V is TRBV20-1 and J is TRBJ1-6, with 9 bases identical to TRBD1. The V segment lost 2 bases and the J segment 10 bases; nucleotides outside the gene matches: 6. This CDR3 is built from 14 residues. Germline CDR1 and CDR2: DFQATT and SNEGSKA (reference sequence). CDR3 in amino acids: CSARLTGGASPLHF. The CDR3 DNA reads as TGCAGTGCTAGATTGACAGGGGGAGCCTCACCCCTCCACTTT.

This clonotype was observed many times. V gene TRBV12-3 or TRBV12-4 combines with J gene TRBJ1-6; the D gene is possibly TRBD1 (6 bases). V lost 8 bases, J lost 7 bases, and 15 bases lay in between. The CDR3 length is 14 residues. The CDR3 DNA is TGTGCCAGCCGCAGGGGCTTCTTAAATTCACCCCTCCACTTT. Encoded protein: CASRRGFLNSPLHF.

The CDR3 DNA reads TGTGCCAGCAGCTCAAGGAAGGGAGTTTGGGAGCAGTACTTC. Its translation: CASSSRKGVWEQYF. This rearrangement joins TRBV7-8 to TRBJ2-7, with D tentatively TRBD2 (5 bases). The germline V and J ends were trimmed by 4 bases and 7 bases, with 17 bases remaining between them. This CDR3 has 14 amino acids. Germline V gives CDR1 SGHVS, CDR2 FQNEAQ.

Only a few counts were recorded for this clonotype. The chain uses TRBV7-9 and TRBJ2-7; D is unclear. Trimming shortened V by 5 bases and J by 10 bases, and 15 bases separated the two germline ends. Germline lookup yields CDR1 SEHNR and CDR2 FQNEAQ (reference sequence). The CDR3 has 12 residues. The DNA of the CDR3 is TGTGCCAGCAGCCTCGGGCACCTACGTCAGTACGTC. Translated, it gives CASSLGHLRQYV.

This clonotype turned up a few times. The chain joins TRBV15 to TRBJ1-6, with D possibly being TRBD1 (6 bases). This CDR3 contains 15 residues. The germline gives CDR1 LNHNV, CDR2 YYDKDF (reference sequence). Deletions cut 2 bases from V and 4 bases from J, with 9 bases between. CDR3 in DNA: TGTGCCACCAGCAGACGGACAGCGTATAATTCACCCCTCCACTTT. Its translation is CATSRRTAYNSPLHF.

The chain has TRBV10-3 and TRBJ2-7; D is tentatively TRBD1 or TRBD2 (5 bases each). Trimming left V 6 bases short and J 6 bases short, with 21 bases between. Germline values: CDR1 ENHRY, CDR2 SYGVKD. The CDR3 has 15 amino acids. The DNA for the CDR3 is TGTGCCATCAGGAGGGGTACTGGGCAGTTAGGCGAGCAGTACTTC. This translates into CAIRRGTGQLGEQYF.

In this sample, this clonotype turned up a few times. The chain joins TRBV5-1 to TRBJ1-1; tentatively, D is TRBD1 (6 bases). V shed 0 bases and J shed 7 bases, with 19 bases lying between them. This CDR3 has 16 residues. CDR1 and CDR2 from the germline V gene are SGHRS and YFSETQ. CDR3 in amino acids: CASSLVAGPRGYEAFF. As DNA, the CDR3 is TGCGCCAGCAGCTTGGTGGCCGGACCCAGGGGATATGAAGCTTTCTTT.

This clonotype was seen many times. As DNA, the CDR3 is TGCAGCGTTCGGGTCACTTTGAACACTGAAGCTTTCTTT. Translation gives CSVRVTLNTEAFF. This chain uses TRBV29-1 with TRBJ1-1; D unclear. Trimming took off 5 bases at V and 0 bases at J, with 10 bases between the two ends. This CDR3 spans 13 amino acids. The germline V gene encodes CDR1 SQVTM and CDR2 ANQGSEA.

The table lists this clonotype with many counts. This chain joins TRBV5-1 and TRBJ2-2, with no clear D. Germline lookup yields CDR1 SGHRS and CDR2 YFSETQ. CDR3 length: 14 amino acids. V shed 0 bases and J shed 8 bases, with 11 bases lying between them. This chain's CDR3 is CASSLGVQVGELFF. Here the CDR3 DNA reads TGCGCCAGCAGCTTGGGCGTACAAGTGGGGGAGCTGTTTTTT.

This clonotype was seen a handful of times. The rearrangement links TRBV4-3 to TRBJ1-5; no firm D call. The CDR3 is 15 amino acids. In germline, CDR1 is LGHNA, CDR2 YSLEER. Deletions cut 0 bases from V and 4 bases from J, with 10 bases between. For the CDR3, the DNA is TGCGCCAGCAGCCAAGATCGCAGACCGAATCAGCCCCAGCATTTT. Its protein product is CASSQDRRPNQPQHF.

Only a few counts were recorded for this clonotype. CDR3 nucleotide sequence: TGCGCCAGCAGTGACCCCGTTCCGGGACAACTACGCACAGATACGCAGTATTTT. The encoded protein is CASSDPVPGQLRTDTQYF. The chain links TRBV10-1 to TRBJ2-3, with a tentative D call TRBD1 (6 bases). CDR1 is WNHNN and CDR2 is SYGVQD in the germline V gene (reference sequence). V was clipped by 3 bases and J by 1 base, with 20 bases between them. The CDR3 is 18 amino acids.

This clonotype occurred a few times. The chain carries TRBV7-3 and TRBJ1-1; 10 nucleotides line up with TRBD1. The CDR3 has 13 residues. The J segment lost 10 bases and the V segment lost 5 bases, leaving 7 bases of the junction unmatched. From germline, CDR1 is SGHTA and CDR2 FQGTGA. The CDR3 DNA sequence: TGTGCCAGCAGCGTGGACAGGGGGGGTCGAGCTTTCTTT. This translates into CASSVDRGGRAFF.

This clonotype was observed at least ten times. The V and J genes are TRBV2 and TRBJ2-1; D is unresolved. The CDR3 loop spans 14 amino acids. The germline V gene encodes CDR1 SNHLY and CDR2 FYNNEI. Trimming stripped 8 bases from V and 0 bases from J, with 11 bases between. Here the CDR3 reads CASLDRSSYNEQFF. The CDR3 region has the DNA TGTGCCAGCCTCGACCGTAGCTCCTACAATGAGCAGTTCTTC.

V is TRBV4-3 and J is TRBJ1-5; 7 bases align to TRBD1. The V and J ends lost 4 bases and 11 bases, in that order; junction bases with no gene match: 8. This CDR3 spans 13 amino acids. Germline CDR1 is LGHNA and CDR2 is YSLEER. CDR3 amino acids: CASSRYRGDAQHF. Here the CDR3 DNA reads TGCGCCAGCAGCCGGTACAGGGGCGACGCCCAGCATTTT.

This clonotype has a handful of counts. The chain carries TRBV20-1 and TRBJ2-7, with D perhaps given as TRBD1 or TRBD2 (5 bases each). The CDR3 sequence is 16 residues long. The V end was cut by 0 bases, the J end by 6 bases, with 21 bases between. Germline CDR1 is DFQATT and CDR2 is SNEGSKA (reference sequence). The CDR3 loop reads CSARDSRGSSGGEQYV. The CDR3 DNA sequence: TGCAGTGCTAGAGATTCGAGGGGATCGTCAGGTGGCGAGCAGTACGTC.

The rearrangement joins TRBV3-1 to TRBJ1-1; a weak D match, TRBD1 (5 bases). CDR1 and CDR2 (germline): LGHDT, YNNKEL (reference sequence). V lost 1 base to trimming and J lost 5 bases, with 8 bases between them. CDR3 length: 13 amino acids. The CDR3 coding sequence is TGTGCCAGCAGCCAAGGGGGCTTGACTGAAGCTTTCTTT. It encodes CASSQGGLTEAFF.